This record covers a single TCR beta chain. The source of the sample is a study of blood T cell repertoires in COVID-19. Assay: immunoSEQ multiplex PCR; the TCRdb copy retains only in-frame clones and omits some. This table has 95,000 to 150,000 clones, 80% to 95% appearing once. A Seattle source enrolled patients during active infection and followed them longitudinally. The CDR3 is 13 amino acids. From germline, CDR1 is LNHDA and CDR2 SQIVND (reference sequence). V lost 5 bases and J 5 bases, leaving 12 bases between the germline ends. This receptor was taken from a man aged 50 to 60 with COVID-19, enrolled during active disease. Specimen: peripheral blood. This chain joins TRBV19 and TRBJ2-5; the D is unclear. CDR3 region: CASSATGSETQYF. In DNA form, the CDR3 reads TGTGCCAGTAGTGCCACGGGTTCGGAGACCCAGTACTTC.